This TCR beta chain was retrieved from a study of CDR3 diversity in severe acne. MiXCR was run by TCRdb on the PCR reads, yielding one entry per CDR3 protein. The sample carries roughly 79,000 distinct CDR3 sequences, 45% to 55% recorded once. The CDR3 runs to 16 residues. Germline V CDR1 and CDR2: MGHRA, YSYEKL. V lost 4 bases to trimming and J lost 4 bases; unmatched junction nucleotides: 8. This chain connects TRBV4-1 to TRBJ2-1, with 9 bases identical to TRBD1. The sequence was collected from a male donor with severe acne vulgaris. Sequencing used blood. CDR3 bases: TGCGCCAGCAGCCCTTTTGGGGACAGGGTTTACAATGAGCAGTTCTTC. Encoded protein: CASSPFGDRVYNEQFF.